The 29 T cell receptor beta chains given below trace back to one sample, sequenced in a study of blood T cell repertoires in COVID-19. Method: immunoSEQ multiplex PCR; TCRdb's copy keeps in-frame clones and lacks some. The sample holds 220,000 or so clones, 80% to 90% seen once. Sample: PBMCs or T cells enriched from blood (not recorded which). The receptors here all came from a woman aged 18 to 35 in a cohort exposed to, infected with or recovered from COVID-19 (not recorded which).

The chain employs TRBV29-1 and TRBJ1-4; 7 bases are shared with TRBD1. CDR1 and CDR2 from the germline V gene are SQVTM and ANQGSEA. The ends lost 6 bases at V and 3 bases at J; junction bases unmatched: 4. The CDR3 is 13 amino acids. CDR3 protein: CSVAQGANEKLFF. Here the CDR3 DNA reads TGCAGCGTGGCTCAGGGGGCTAATGAAAAACTGTTTTTT.

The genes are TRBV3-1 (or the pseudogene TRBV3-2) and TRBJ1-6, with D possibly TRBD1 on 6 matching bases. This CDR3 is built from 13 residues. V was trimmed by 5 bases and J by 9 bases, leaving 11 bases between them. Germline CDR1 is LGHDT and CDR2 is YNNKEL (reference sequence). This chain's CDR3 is CASSWTATSPLHF. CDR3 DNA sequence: TGTGCCAGCAGCTGGACAGCCACTTCACCCCTCCACTTT.

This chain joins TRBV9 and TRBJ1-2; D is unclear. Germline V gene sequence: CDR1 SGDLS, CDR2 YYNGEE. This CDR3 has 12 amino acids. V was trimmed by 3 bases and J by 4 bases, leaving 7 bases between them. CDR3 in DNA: TGTGCCAGCAGCGCCTCTCTCTATGGCTACACCTTC. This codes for CASSASLYGYTF.

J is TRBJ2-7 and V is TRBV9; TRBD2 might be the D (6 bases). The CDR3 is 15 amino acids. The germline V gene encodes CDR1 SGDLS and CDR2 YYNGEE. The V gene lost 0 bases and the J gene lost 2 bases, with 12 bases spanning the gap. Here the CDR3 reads CASSVEGTSTYEQYF. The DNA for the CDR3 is TGTGCCAGCAGCGTAGAGGGGACTTCAACCTACGAGCAGTACTTC.

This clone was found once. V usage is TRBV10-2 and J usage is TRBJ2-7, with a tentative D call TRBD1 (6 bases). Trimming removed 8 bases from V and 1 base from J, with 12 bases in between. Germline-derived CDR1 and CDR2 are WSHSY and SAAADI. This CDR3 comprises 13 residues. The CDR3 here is CASEDSESYEQYF. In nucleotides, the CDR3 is TGCGCCAGCGAGGACAGCGAGTCCTACGAGCAGTACTTC.

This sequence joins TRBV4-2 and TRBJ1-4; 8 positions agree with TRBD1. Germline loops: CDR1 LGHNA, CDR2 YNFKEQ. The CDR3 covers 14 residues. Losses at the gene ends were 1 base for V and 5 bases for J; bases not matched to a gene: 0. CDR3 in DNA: TGTGCCAGCAGCCAAGGGGACAGGAATGAAAAACTGTTTTTT. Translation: CASSQGDRNEKLFF.

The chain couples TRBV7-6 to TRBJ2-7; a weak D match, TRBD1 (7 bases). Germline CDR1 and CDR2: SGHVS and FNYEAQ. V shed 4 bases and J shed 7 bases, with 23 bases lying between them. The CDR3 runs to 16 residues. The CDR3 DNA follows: TGTGCCAGCAGCTCAGGGACGGGACAGACCGGGGGTGAGCAGTACTTC. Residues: CASSSGTGQTGGEQYF.

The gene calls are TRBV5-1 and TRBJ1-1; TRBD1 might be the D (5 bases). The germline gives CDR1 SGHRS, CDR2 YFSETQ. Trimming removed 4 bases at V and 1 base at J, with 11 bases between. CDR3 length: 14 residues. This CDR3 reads CASSPGLSNTEAFF. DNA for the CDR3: TGCGCCAGCAGCCCGGGACTCTCGAACACTGAAGCTTTCTTT.

The CDR3 sequence is CASGAGPLQETQYF. The CDR3, as DNA: TGTGCCAGCGGCGCGGGGCCCCTCCAAGAGACCCAGTACTTC. This sequence joins TRBV2 and TRBJ2-5; tentatively, D is TRBD2 (6 bases). Trimming pared 8 bases from V and 1 base from J, leaving 14 bases between. The CDR3 loop spans 14 amino acids. CDR1 is SNHLY and CDR2 is FYNNEI in the germline V gene. Full variable domain (rest looked up from reference TRBV2 and TRBJ2-5): EPEVTQTPSHQVTQMGQEVILRCVPISNHLYFYWYRQILGQKVEFLVSFYNNEISEKSEIFDDQFSVERPDGSNFTLKIRSTKLEDSAMYFCASGAGPLQETQYFGPGTRLLVL.

CDR3 nucleotide sequence: TGTGCCAGCAGTTTACTGGGTGGGCTGTATAATTCACCCCTCCACTTT. This translates into CASSLLGGLYNSPLHF. The chain combines TRBV28 with TRBJ1-6; D is unclear. The CDR3 has 16 amino acids. V shed 2 bases and J shed 4 bases, with 12 bases lying between them. CDR1 is MDHEN, CDR2 SYDVKM, per germline.

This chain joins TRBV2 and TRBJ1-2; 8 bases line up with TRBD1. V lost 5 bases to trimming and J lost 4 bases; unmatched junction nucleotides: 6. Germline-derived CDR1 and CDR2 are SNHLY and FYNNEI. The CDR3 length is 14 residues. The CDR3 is CASSLLDRAYGYTF. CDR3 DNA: TGTGCCAGCAGTCTTTTGGACAGGGCCTATGGCTACACCTTC. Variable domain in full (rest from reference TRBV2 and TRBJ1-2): EPEVTQTPSHQVTQMGQEVILRCVPISNHLYFYWYRQILGQKVEFLVSFYNNEISEKSEIFDDQFSVERPDGSNFTLKIRSTKLEDSAMYFCASSLLDRAYGYTFGSGTRLTVV.

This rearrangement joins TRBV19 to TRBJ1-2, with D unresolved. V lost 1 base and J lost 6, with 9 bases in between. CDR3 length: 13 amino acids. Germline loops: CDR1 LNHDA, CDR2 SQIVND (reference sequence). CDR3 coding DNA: TGTGCCAGTAGTATAGGGAGGGAGAATGGCTACACCTTC. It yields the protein CASSIGRENGYTF.

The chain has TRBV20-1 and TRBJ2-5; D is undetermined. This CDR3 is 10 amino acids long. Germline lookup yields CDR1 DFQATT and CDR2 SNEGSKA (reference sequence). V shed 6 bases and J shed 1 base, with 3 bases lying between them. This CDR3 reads CSAAQETQYF. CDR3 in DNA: TGCAGTGCGGCCCAAGAGACCCAGTACTTC.

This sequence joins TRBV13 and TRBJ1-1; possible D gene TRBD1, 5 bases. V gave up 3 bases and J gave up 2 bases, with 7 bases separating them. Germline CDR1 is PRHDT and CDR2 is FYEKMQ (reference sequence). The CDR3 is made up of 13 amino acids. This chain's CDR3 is CASSLTVNTEAFF. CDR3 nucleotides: TGTGCCAGCAGCTTGACAGTTAACACTGAAGCTTTCTTT.

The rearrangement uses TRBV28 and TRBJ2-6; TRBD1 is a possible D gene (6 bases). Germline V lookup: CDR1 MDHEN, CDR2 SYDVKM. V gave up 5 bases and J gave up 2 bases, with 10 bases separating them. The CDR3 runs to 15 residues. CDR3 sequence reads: CASSPTGTGANVLTF. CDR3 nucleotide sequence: TGTGCCAGCAGTCCTACAGGGACTGGGGCCAACGTCCTGACTTTC.

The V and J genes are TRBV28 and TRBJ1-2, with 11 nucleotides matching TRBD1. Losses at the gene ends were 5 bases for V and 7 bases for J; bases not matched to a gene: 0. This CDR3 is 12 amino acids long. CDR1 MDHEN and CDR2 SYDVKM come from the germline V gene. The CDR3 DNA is TGTGCCAGCAGTGGGACAGGGGGTGGCTACACCTTC. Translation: CASSGTGGGYTF.

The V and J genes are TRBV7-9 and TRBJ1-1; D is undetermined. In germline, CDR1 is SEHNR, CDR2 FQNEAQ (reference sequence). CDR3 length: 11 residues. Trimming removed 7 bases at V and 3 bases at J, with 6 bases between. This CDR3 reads CASNDYTEAFF. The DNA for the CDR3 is TGTGCCAGCAACGACTACACTGAAGCTTTCTTT.

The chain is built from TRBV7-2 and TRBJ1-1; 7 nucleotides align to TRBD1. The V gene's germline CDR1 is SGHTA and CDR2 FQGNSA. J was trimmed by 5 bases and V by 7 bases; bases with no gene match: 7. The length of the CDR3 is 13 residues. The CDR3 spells CASKKYRGTEAFF. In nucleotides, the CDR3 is TGTGCCAGCAAGAAGTACAGGGGTACTGAAGCTTTCTTT.

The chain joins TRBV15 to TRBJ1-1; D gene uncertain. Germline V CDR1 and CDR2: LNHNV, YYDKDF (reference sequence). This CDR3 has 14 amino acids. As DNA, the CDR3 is TGTGCGACTCAACGCCGGGATTGGGGCACTGAAGCTTTCTTT. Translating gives CATQRRDWGTEAFF.

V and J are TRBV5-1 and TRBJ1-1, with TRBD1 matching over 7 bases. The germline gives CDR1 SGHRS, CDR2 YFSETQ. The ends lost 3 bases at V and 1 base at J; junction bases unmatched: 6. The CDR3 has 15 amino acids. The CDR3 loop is CASSSTGTENTEAFF. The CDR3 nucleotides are TGCGCCAGCAGCTCCACCGGGACAGAGAACACTGAAGCTTTCTTT.

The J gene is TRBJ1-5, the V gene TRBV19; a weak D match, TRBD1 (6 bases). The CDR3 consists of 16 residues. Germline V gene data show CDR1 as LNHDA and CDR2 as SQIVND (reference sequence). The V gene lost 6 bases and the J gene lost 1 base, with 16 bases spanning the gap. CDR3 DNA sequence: TGTGCCAGTAGCGCTACAGCAGGGGCAAGCAATCAGCCCCAGCATTTT. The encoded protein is CASSATAGASNQPQHF.

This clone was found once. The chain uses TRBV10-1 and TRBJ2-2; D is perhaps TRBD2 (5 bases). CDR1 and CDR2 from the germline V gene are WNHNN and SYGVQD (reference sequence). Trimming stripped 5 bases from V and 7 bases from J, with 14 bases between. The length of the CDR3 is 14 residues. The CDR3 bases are TGCGCCAGCAGTCTAGGAGGTGGTGGCGGGGAGCTGTTTTTT. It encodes CASSLGGGGGELFF.

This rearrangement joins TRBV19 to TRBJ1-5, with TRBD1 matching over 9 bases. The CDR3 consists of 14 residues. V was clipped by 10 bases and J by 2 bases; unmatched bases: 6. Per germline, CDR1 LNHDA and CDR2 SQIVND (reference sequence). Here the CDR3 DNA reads TGTGCCACCTTGGACAGGGGTCGCAATCAGCCCCAGCATTTT. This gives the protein CATLDRGRNQPQHF.

The CDR3 reads CASSVGASGGEETQYF. The CDR3, as DNA: TGTGCCAGCAGCGTAGGGGCTAGCGGGGGGGAAGAGACCCAGTACTTC. The chain has TRBV9 and TRBJ2-5; 12 bases agree with TRBD2. CDR3 length: 16 residues. V shed 0 bases and J 3 bases; nucleotides not matched to a gene: 3. CDR1 is SGDLS and CDR2 is YYNGEE in the germline V gene. The complete variable domain, with remaining parts taken from reference TRBV9 and TRBJ2-5, reads DSGVTQTPKHLITATGQRVTLRCSPRSGDLSVYWYQQSLDQGLQFLIQYYNGEERAKGNILERFSAQQFPDLHSELNLSSLELGDSALYFCASSVGASGGEETQYFGPGTRLLVL.

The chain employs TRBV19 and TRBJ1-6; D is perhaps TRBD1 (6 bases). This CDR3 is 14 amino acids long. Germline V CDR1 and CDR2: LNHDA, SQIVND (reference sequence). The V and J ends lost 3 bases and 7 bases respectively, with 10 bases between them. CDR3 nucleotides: TGTGCCAGTAGTATGAGGACAGAGAATTCACCCCTCCACTTT. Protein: CASSMRTENSPLHF. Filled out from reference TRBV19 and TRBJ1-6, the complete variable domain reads DGGITQSPKYLFRKEGQNVTLSCEQNLNHDAMYWYRQDPGQGLRLIYYSQIVNDFQKGDIAEGYSVSREKKESFPLTVTSAQKNPTAFYLCASSMRTENSPLHFGNGTRLTVT.

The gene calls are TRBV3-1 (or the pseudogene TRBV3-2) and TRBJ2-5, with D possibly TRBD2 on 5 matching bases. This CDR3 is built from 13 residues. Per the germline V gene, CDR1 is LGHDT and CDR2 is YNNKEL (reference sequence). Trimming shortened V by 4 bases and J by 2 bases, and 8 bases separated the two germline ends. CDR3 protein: CASSPTTQETQYF. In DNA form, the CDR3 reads TGTGCCAGCAGCCCGACTACACAAGAGACCCAGTACTTC.

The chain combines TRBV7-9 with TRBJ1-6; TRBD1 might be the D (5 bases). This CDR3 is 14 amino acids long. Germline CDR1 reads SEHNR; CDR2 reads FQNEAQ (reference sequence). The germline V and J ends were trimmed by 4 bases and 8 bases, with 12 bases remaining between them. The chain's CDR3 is CASSSPDIHSPLHF. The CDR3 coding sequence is TGTGCCAGCAGCTCCCCGGACATTCATTCACCCCTCCACTTT.

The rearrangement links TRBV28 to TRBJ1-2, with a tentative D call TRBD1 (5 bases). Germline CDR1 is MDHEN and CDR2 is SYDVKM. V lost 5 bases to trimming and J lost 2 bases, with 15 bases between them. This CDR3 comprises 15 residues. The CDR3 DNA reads TGTGCCAGCAGTCCCCGTGGGGCAGTAAACTATGGCTACACCTTC. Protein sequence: CASSPRGAVNYGYTF.

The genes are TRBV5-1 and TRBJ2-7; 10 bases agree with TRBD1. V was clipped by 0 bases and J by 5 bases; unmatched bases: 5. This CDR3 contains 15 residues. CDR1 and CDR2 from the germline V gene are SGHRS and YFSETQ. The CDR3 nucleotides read TGCGCCAGCAGCTTGGCGGGGGACAGGGGAGACGAGCAGTACTTC. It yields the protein CASSLAGDRGDEQYF. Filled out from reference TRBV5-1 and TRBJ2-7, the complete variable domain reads KAGVTQTPRYLIKTRGQQVTLSCSPISGHRSVSWYQQTPGQGLQFLFEYFSETQRNKGNFPGRFSGRQFSNSRSEMNVSTLELGDSALYLCASSLAGDRGDEQYFGPGTRLTVT.